Given below is one TCR beta chain in context. Profiling relied on immunoSEQ multiplex PCR, and the TCRdb table lists in-frame clones only, not all of them. This table has 160,000 or so clones, roughly 89% appearing once. This sample is part of a study of radiation and T cells in renal cell carcinoma. Trimming pared 4 bases from V and 8 bases from J, leaving 18 bases between. The CDR3 runs 14 residues. Looked up from germline, CDR1 is SGHRS and CDR2 is YFSETQ. The time point denotes: blood 2 weeks post-SBRT. Treatment given: 15 Gy SBRT to primary tumor, nephrectomy 4 weeks later. Clear cell pathology was present in this patient's renal cell carcinoma.

Sample: blood, taken from a patient whose treatment included radiotherapy and nephrectomy. This sequence joins TRBV5-1 and TRBJ1-2, with D unclear. The clonotype comes from a woman aged 45-65 years with renal cell carcinoma. CDR3 in DNA: TGCGCCAGCAGCGCCCCGTACCGGTGGGAGGGCTACACCTTC. Its translation: CASSAPYRWEGYTF.